This TCR beta chain was recorded in a study of shared T cell receptors in the human thymus (dated by TCRdb to 2020 to 2022). Study-level background: The study examined how self-reactive, shared T-cell receptor alpha chains are generated in the human thymus.

Library construction relied on the immunoSEQ multiplex PCR assay. The table comes from immuneACCESS by way of TCRdb, which keeps in-frame sequences with V and J called. Part of the clones is missing from these tables; in studies checked, under half for an unresolved V gene and the rest for unknown reasons. The sample table records about 710,000 clones; 80% to 90% of these occur just once. Of the sample, just under 0.0095% falls within the top ten clones. The sample holds a few counts of this clone. Its antigen target is currently unknown. Nothing much larger sits one base from this clone, and base qualities are not available. CDR1 and CDR2 are read off the germline V gene (reference sequence) as LNHNV and YYDKDF. V loses 2 bases of germline sequence and J loses 0 bases, and the interval between the two ends is 14 bases. The CDR3, from cysteine to phenylalanine, totals 18 residues. Of the read, only the CDR3 DNA is kept; its 54 bases are in frame from base 1.

The data were also submitted as part of a second study, on human thymus T cells. From that second study: Donors were immunologically healthy infants undergoing open corrective cardiac surgery for congenital heart defects in Finland. Thymus tissue was collected as surgical resects that were removed during corrective cardiac surgery. Both the thymic and the peripheral blood repertoires appeared to show biased V and J gene segment usage. According to the related research, thymic TCR repertoires were highly overlapping among unrelated individuals. The study characterized TCR alpha and beta repertoires from seven to nine infant thymus samples and a few related peripheral blood samples. Donor ages ranging from roughly 7 to 250 days were recorded, and about six male and a couple of female infants were included in the cohort. Thymocytes were released mechanically from tissue and stored at -70 °C as pellets of roughly 9-32 million cells. A QIAsymphony instrument was used to extract genomic DNA from the frozen cell pellets. TCRB and TCRAD loci were amplified from a standardized quantity of quality-controlled genomic DNA using the immunoSEQ multiplex PCR assay. Amplicons spanned the V(D)J region at a length sufficient to cover the CDR3 and identify V and J genes. The commercial immunoSEQ service was used to sequence amplicons on an Illumina platform. Primer bias and sequencing errors were corrected as previously described, and TCRAD and TCRB were defined on the basis of the IMGT database. Repertoires were analysed with immunoSEQ Analyzer 3.0 and VDJTools, covering basic statistics, V/J segment usage, diversity estimates, rarefaction and pairwise overlap. Diversity was estimated with Chao1, ChaoE, Efron-Thisted, Shannon and inverse Simpson indices, and also on datasets down-sampled to the smallest sample. For repertoire overlap, CDR3 nucleotide sequence, V gene and J gene had to match strictly, and clustering was done by Jaccard-based multidimensional scaling. Thymus samples yielded on average about 810,000 unique TCRB clonotypes, compared with 80,000 to 85,000 from blood samples.

Source material: thymocytes. This receptor was identified in a boy younger than two with a congenital heart defect. Donor details come from another sample of the same person, matched by shared clones. The chain is encoded by TRBV15 joined to TRBJ2-6; D gene: possibly TRBD1, on 5 matching bases. The DNA is TGTGCCACCAGCAGACAGACAGCCGCCCCCTCTGGGGCCAACGTCCTGACTTTC. Its translation reads: CATSRQTAAPSGANVLTF.